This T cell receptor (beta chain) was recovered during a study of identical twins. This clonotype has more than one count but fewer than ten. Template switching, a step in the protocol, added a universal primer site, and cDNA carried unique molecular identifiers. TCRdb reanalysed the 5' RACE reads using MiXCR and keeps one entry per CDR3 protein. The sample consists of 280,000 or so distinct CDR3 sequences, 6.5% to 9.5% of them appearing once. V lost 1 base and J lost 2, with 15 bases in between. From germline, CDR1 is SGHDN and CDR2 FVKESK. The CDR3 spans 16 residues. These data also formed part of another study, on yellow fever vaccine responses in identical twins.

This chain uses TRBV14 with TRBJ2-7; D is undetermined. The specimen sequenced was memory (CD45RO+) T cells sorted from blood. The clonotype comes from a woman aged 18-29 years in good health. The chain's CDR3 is CASSQAKAFSTYEQYF. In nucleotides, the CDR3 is TGTGCCAGCAGCCAAGCTAAAGCGTTCTCGACCTACGAGCAGTACTTC.